This T cell receptor (beta chain) was observed in a study of cytomegalovirus exposure and HLA in healthy donors. V lost 3 bases to trimming and J lost 13 bases; unmatched junction nucleotides: 9. There are 14 residues in the CDR3. Germline loops: CDR1 SNHLY, CDR2 FYNNEI. The PCR employed 60 Vbeta primers together with 13 Jbeta primers. Sequencing was performed with immunoSEQ multiplex PCR; in TCRdb, only in-frame clones are kept and a portion is missing. The data hold 85,000 to 100,000 clones, with 77% observed a single time. This receptor was obtained from a man aged 50 to 59 in good health and CMV-seropositive. The rearrangement joins TRBV2 to TRBJ1-4; 9 bases match TRBD1. Specimen: PBMCs. In DNA form, the CDR3 reads TGTGCCAGCAGTGAGCGGACAGGGGAATGGGGACTGTTTTTT. This translates into CASSERTGEWGLFF.